This T cell receptor (beta chain) comes out of a study of cytomegalovirus exposure and HLA in healthy donors. Findings of the study overall: Later analysis associated a missense DCLRE1C variant with TCR beta V- and J-gene trimming. Among TCR beta chains, those listed as cytomegalovirus-associated numbered over 150.

PCR primers comprised 60 Vbeta and 13 Jbeta primers. Data came from immunoSEQ multiplex PCR; TCRdb stores just in-frame clones and leaves some out. The sample lists about 140,000 clones, 60% to 85% seen once, with about 2% in the top ten. This clone was observed a single time. Its antigen remains unknown. The specimen was PBMCs. This TCR was recovered from a female donor in good health and CMV-seropositive.

CDR3 amino acids: CAISGSGGGTDTQYF. In DNA, the CDR3 is TGTGCCATCAGTGGGTCGGGGGGAGGCACAGATACGCAGTATTTT. The chain combines TRBV10-3 with TRBJ2-3; 7 bases fit TRBD2. The CDR3 covers 15 residues. V shed 4 bases, J shed 1 base, and the junction held 5 bases outside the gene matches. CDR1 is ENHRY and CDR2 is SYGVKD in the germline V gene.